This entry lists 28 T cell receptor beta chains sequenced from one sample in a study of Ad26.COV2.S vaccination and SARS-CoV-2 variants. Assay used: immunoSEQ multiplex PCR; TCRdb lists only in-frame clones, some missing. The sample lists around 250,000 clones, about 83% occurring once. The treatment was: about 20 received Ad26.COV2.S at low or high dose, single or two shots; roughly five received placebo; per-sample allocation not given. Repertoires come from day 63 after the first vaccine or placebo injection. The specimen comprised peripheral blood, sampled in a trial of Ad26.COV2.S vaccine versus placebo. Receptors were obtained from a person aged 18 to 59 who received the Ad26.COV2.S COVID-19 vaccine or a placebo.

CDR3 loop: CASSQGGPWEQFF. DNA of the CDR3: TGTGCCAGCAGCCAAGGCGGCCCCTGGGAGCAGTTCTTC. This chain links TRBV3-1 (or the pseudogene TRBV3-2) with TRBJ2-1; no definite D call. Trimming left V 1 base short and J 10 bases short, with 11 bases between. Per germline, CDR1 LGHDT and CDR2 YNNKEL (reference sequence). The CDR3 runs to 13 residues.

This chain links TRBV5-8 with TRBJ2-7; tentative D call: TRBD1 (5 bases). From germline, CDR1 is SGHTS and CDR2 YDEGEE. This CDR3 is 13 amino acids long. With 0 bases removed from V and 4 bases from J, the gap between germline ends came to 8 bases. The CDR3 sequence: CASSLAGWYEQYV. The CDR3 bases are TGTGCCAGCAGCTTGGCAGGGTGGTACGAGCAGTACGTC.

V usage is TRBV30 and J usage is TRBJ1-1; 8 nucleotides match TRBD1. This CDR3 has 15 residues. In germline, CDR1 is GTSNPN, CDR2 SVGIG (reference sequence). After removal of 8 bases from V and 4 bases from J, the junction contained 15 bases not matched to a gene. CDR3 region: CAHGTGLPGGTEAFF. In nucleotides, the CDR3 is TGTGCCCACGGGACAGGTTTACCGGGGGGCACTGAAGCTTTCTTT.

The genes are TRBV27 and TRBJ1-1; unclear D gene. The germline gives CDR1 MNHEY, CDR2 SMNVEV (reference sequence). Trimming took 6 bases from V and 5 from J, leaving 10 bases between them. The CDR3 runs 12 residues. CDR3 sequence (DNA): TGTGCCAGCAGCCCCTTTGGGACTGAAGCTTTCTTT. Amino acid sequence: CASSPFGTEAFF.

This clone was seen only once. The V gene is TRBV5-6, the J gene TRBJ1-2; 7 bases are a match to TRBD1. CDR1 and CDR2 from the germline V gene are SGHDT and YYEEEE. The J segment lost 13 bases and the V segment lost 1 base, leaving 10 bases of the junction unmatched. The CDR3 consists of 13 residues. The CDR3 loop is CASSLQGVKSFTF. The CDR3 DNA reads as TGTGCCAGCAGCTTGCAGGGGGTGAAGTCTTTCACCTTC.

The chain links TRBV4-3 to TRBJ1-4; no clear D gene. The CDR3 covers 14 residues. The V gene's germline CDR1 is LGHNA and CDR2 YSLEER. V lost 1 base, J lost 4 bases, and 7 bases lay in between. As DNA, the CDR3 is TGCGCCAGCAGCCAAGGCACCTTTAATGAAAAACTGTTTTTT. It specifies CASSQGTFNEKLFF.

V gene TRBV3-1 (or the pseudogene TRBV3-2) combines with J gene TRBJ1-6; D is undetermined. Trimming took 0 bases from V and 7 from J, leaving 4 bases between them. The CDR3 covers 13 residues. The V gene's germline CDR1 is LGHDT and CDR2 YNNKEL (reference sequence). The CDR3 coding sequence is TGTGCCAGCAGCCAAGAAACGAATTCACCCCTCCACTTT. Amino acids: CASSQETNSPLHF.

V gene TRBV6-2 or TRBV6-3 combines with J gene TRBJ2-3, with D possibly being TRBD1 or TRBD2 (5 bases each). Trimming shortened V by 4 bases and J by 1 base, and 15 bases separated the two germline ends. The CDR3 consists of 16 residues. Germline V CDR1 and CDR2: MNHEY, SVGEGT. Here the CDR3 reads CASSSFRDLGTDTQYF. CDR3 nucleotides: TGTGCCAGCAGTTCTTTCCGGGACCTTGGCACAGATACGCAGTATTTT.

The gene calls are TRBV23-1 and TRBJ1-5, with 9 positions matching TRBD1. TRBV23-1 is labeled an ORF, and its function is uncertain. There are 18 residues in the CDR3. Losses at the gene ends were 3 bases for V and 0 bases for J; bases not matched to a gene: 9. In DNA form, the CDR3 reads TGCGCCAGCAGTCAGGGGACAGGGCTCTCCTATAGCAATCAGCCCCAGCATTTT. It codes for CASSQGTGLSYSNQPQHF.

V usage is TRBV2 and J usage is TRBJ1-2; D unclear. V was clipped by 3 bases and J by 7 bases, with 12 bases between them. The CDR3 loop spans 13 amino acids. The germline V gene has CDR1 SNHLY and CDR2 FYNNEI. Written as DNA, the CDR3 is TGTGCCAGCAGTGATAAGGGAGTAGGTGGCTACACCTTC. This encodes CASSDKGVGGYTF. Looking up the rest from reference TRBV2 and TRBJ1-2 gives the full variable domain: EPEVTQTPSHQVTQMGQEVILRCVPISNHLYFYWYRQILGQKVEFLVSFYNNEISEKSEIFDDQFSVERPDGSNFTLKIRSTKLEDSAMYFCASSDKGVGGYTFGSGTRLTVV.

This chain connects TRBV7-8 to TRBJ2-1; no reliable D call. V was shortened by 5 bases and J by 0 bases, with 14 bases between the two germline ends. The CDR3 sequence is 16 residues long. Germline V gene lookup returns CDR1 SGHVS and CDR2 FQNEAQ. The CDR3 DNA follows: TGTGCCAGCAGCCCCCCGGGTTTGAGCTCCTACAATGAGCAGTTCTTC. Translated: CASSPPGLSSYNEQFF.

The chain recombines TRBV7-9 with TRBJ1-2; 8 bases fit TRBD1. Trimming took 5 bases from V and 8 from J; bases not matched to a gene: 7. Germline loops: CDR1 SEHNR, CDR2 FQNEAQ (reference sequence). This CDR3 is built from 13 residues. The DNA for the CDR3 is TGTGCCAGCAGCCTATGGACAGGGAACGGCTACACCTTC. Protein sequence: CASSLWTGNGYTF. The whole variable domain, remainder taken from reference TRBV7-9 and TRBJ1-2, is DTGVSQNPRHKITKRGQNVTFRCDPISEHNRLYWYRQTLGQGPEFLTYFQNEAQLEKSRLLSDRFSAERPKGSFSTLEIQRTEQGDSAMYLCASSLWTGNGYTFGSGTRLTVV.

The V call is TRBV5-1, the J call TRBJ2-7; the match to TRBD2 covers 8 bases. CDR1 is SGHRS and CDR2 is YFSETQ in the germline V gene. J lost 5 bases, V lost 4 bases, and 11 bases had no gene match. The CDR3 has 15 amino acids. Here the CDR3 DNA reads TGCGCCAGCAGCCCCAGTGGCGGGGGGTCCCACGAGCAGTACTTC. Its translation is CASSPSGGGSHEQYF.

This chain connects TRBV11-2 to TRBJ1-6; 7 bases map to TRBD1. Germline CDR1 and CDR2: SGHAT and FQNNGV. The CDR3 has 17 residues. V shed 5 bases, J shed 6 bases, and the junction held 13 bases outside the gene matches. The CDR3 DNA follows: TGTGCCAGCAGCCGCACAGGGGCAGTAGGGAGTAATTCACCCCTCCACTTT. Translated: CASSRTGAVGSNSPLHF.

For this clone: Additional DNA sequences in this sample encode the identical CDR3. The chain couples TRBV6-1 to TRBJ1-5, with D hard to call. The CDR3 totals 13 residues. Trimming left V 1 base short and J 6 bases short, with 7 bases between. Germline V lookup: CDR1 MNHNS, CDR2 SASEGT. Here the CDR3 reads CASSEGEGQPQHF. The CDR3 DNA is TGTGCCAGCAGTGAAGGGGAGGGTCAGCCCCAGCATTTT.

J is TRBJ2-3 and V is TRBV11-2, with D uncertain. The CDR3 extends over 15 amino acids. Germline-derived CDR1 and CDR2 are SGHAT and FQNNGV. V gave up 7 bases and J gave up 1 base, with 15 bases separating them. The CDR3 DNA is TGTGCCAGCACCCCGGGCCGGATGCGCACAGATACGCAGTATTTT. Translating gives CASTPGRMRTDTQYF.

The chain is built from TRBV12-3 or TRBV12-4 and TRBJ2-1, with no clear D. This CDR3 spans 13 amino acids. The V gene lost 2 bases and the J gene lost 5 bases, with 7 bases spanning the gap. The CDR3 region has the DNA TGTGCCAGCAGTTTACGGCCAAACAATGAGCAGTTCTTC. Translation gives CASSLRPNNEQFF.

The V call is TRBV29-1, the J call TRBJ2-2; tentatively, D is TRBD1 or TRBD2 (5 bases each). The V gene's germline CDR1 is SQVTM and CDR2 ANQGSEA. The CDR3 has 14 amino acids. Trimming cost V 4 bases and J 3 bases, with 12 bases left between them. The CDR3 coding sequence is TGCAGCGTTGGTGGGACGGACTACACCGGGGAGCTGTTTTTT. Translation: CSVGGTDYTGELFF.

This chain connects TRBV19 to TRBJ1-1; the D is unclear. Germline V gene sequence: CDR1 LNHDA, CDR2 SQIVND (reference sequence). V lost 3 bases and J lost 0, with 5 bases in between. The CDR3 is 13 residues long. The chain's CDR3 is CASSIQMNTEAFF. The DNA for the CDR3 is TGTGCCAGTAGTATCCAGATGAACACTGAAGCTTTCTTT.

This clone was seen more than once but under ten times. The V call is TRBV5-1, the J call TRBJ1-6; D is perhaps TRBD1 (5 bases). From germline, CDR1 is SGHRS and CDR2 YFSETQ. The CDR3 runs to 16 residues. The V gene lost 5 bases and the J gene lost 0 bases, with 12 bases spanning the gap. CDR3 sequence (DNA): TGCGCCAGCAGAGCGGCAGGGAGCTCCTATAATTCACCCCTCCACTTT. It specifies CASRAAGSSYNSPLHF.

This clone was observed once. This sequence joins TRBV19 and TRBJ2-5; 8 bases fit TRBD1. V trimming: 4 bases; J trimming: 4 bases; junction bases outside the gene matches: 11. Per the germline V gene, CDR1 is LNHDA and CDR2 is SQIVND (reference sequence). This CDR3 has 16 residues. CDR3 coding DNA: TGTGCCAGTAGTAGGTCCGGACAGGGCGGAAGAGAGACCCAGTACTTC. Its protein is CASSRSGQGGRETQYF.

The rearrangement links TRBV4-3 to TRBJ2-2, with D perhaps TRBD1 (6 bases). This CDR3 comprises 16 residues. The V gene's germline CDR1 is LGHNA and CDR2 YSLEER. Trimming removed 6 bases from V and 1 base from J, with 15 bases in between. The CDR3 is CASSPPSGQNTGELFF. CDR3 DNA sequence: TGCGCCAGCAGTCCCCCGTCGGGACAGAACACCGGGGAGCTGTTTTTT.

The chain uses TRBV28 and TRBJ2-2, with a tentative D call TRBD1 (5 bases). V lost 2 bases to trimming and J lost 5 bases, with 18 bases between them. The CDR3 totals 17 residues. The germline V gene encodes CDR1 MDHEN and CDR2 SYDVKM. CDR3 nucleotides: TGTGCCAGCAGTTTACCCGGCAGGGCTTTTAGTACCGGGGAGCTGTTTTTT. Amino acid sequence: CASSLPGRAFSTGELFF.

The V and J genes are TRBV7-8 and TRBJ1-2, with TRBD1 matching over 7 bases. CDR1 is SGHVS and CDR2 is FQNEAQ in the germline V gene. The CDR3 is 13 residues long. V shed 5 bases, J shed 4 bases, and the junction held 4 bases outside the gene matches. The CDR3 DNA reads as TGTGCCAGCAGCCCGGGACAGAGCTATGGCTACACCTTC. Protein sequence: CASSPGQSYGYTF. Based on the CDR3 plus reference TRBV7-8 and TRBJ1-2, the full variable domain is GAGVSQSPRYKVAKRGQDVALRCDPISGHVSLFWYQQALGQGPEFLTYFQNEAQLDKSGLPSDRFFAERPEGSVSTLKIQRTQQEDSAVYLCASSPGQSYGYTFGSGTRLTVV.

The rearrangement joins TRBV19 to TRBJ2-5; the D gene is possibly TRBD2 (5 bases). This CDR3 comprises 13 residues. Germline loops: CDR1 LNHDA, CDR2 SQIVND (reference sequence). Trimming removed 6 bases from V and 1 base from J, with 9 bases in between. The CDR3 protein is CASRDLVQETQYF. In DNA form, the CDR3 reads TGTGCCAGTAGGGACTTGGTCCAAGAGACCCAGTACTTC.

This clone has a single count. V gene TRBV7-2 combines with J gene TRBJ2-3; D possibly corresponds to TRBD2 (6 bases). The germline V gene encodes CDR1 SGHTA and CDR2 FQGNSA. The CDR3 length is 15 residues. The V end was cut by 3 bases, the J end by 4 bases, with 14 bases between. The CDR3 region has the DNA TGTGCCAGCAGCTTCTGGCCGGGGGAGGCAGATACGCAGTATTTT. Amino acid sequence: CASSFWPGEADTQYF.

The chain is built from TRBV2 and TRBJ2-5; TRBD2 aligns across 7 bases. J was trimmed by 5 bases and V by 1 base; bases with no gene match: 7. CDR1 is SNHLY, CDR2 FYNNEI, per germline. This CDR3 contains 15 residues. As DNA, the CDR3 is TGTGCCAGCAGTGAAGGTGGCGGGAGTGGTGAGACCCAGTACTTC. Its translation is CASSEGGGSGETQYF.

V usage is TRBV5-1 and J usage is TRBJ2-3; 7 positions agree with TRBD1. The V gene end was trimmed by 2 bases and the J gene end by 0 bases; junction bases not matched to a gene: 6. CDR1 and CDR2 from the germline V gene are SGHRS and YFSETQ. The CDR3 extends over 16 amino acids. The CDR3 protein is CASSLYRGPSTDTQYF. In nucleotides, the CDR3 is TGCGCCAGCAGCTTATACAGGGGACCTAGCACAGATACGCAGTATTTT.